Described below is a single T cell receptor (beta chain) sequence and its context. Its antigen is currently not known. Base qualities are missing; no much larger clone stands one base away. This record comes from a study of cytomegalovirus exposure and HLA in healthy donors (TCRdb year 2017). Some background on the complete study: According to a later analysis, one platform produced both the roughly 120 validation repertoires and the roughly 660 repertoires of the first cohort. The study aimed to test whether cataloging public T cell receptors could reveal signatures of past pathogen exposure. High-throughput TCR immunosequencing, statistical association of individual TCRs with disease status, and machine learning were combined to predict cytomegalovirus infection status. Besides the first cohort of 500 to 700 subjects, a separate validation cohort made up of 120 different subjects was used.

The library was prepared using the immunoSEQ multiplex PCR assay. Per the source publication's procedure: A statistical classification framework was built to diagnose cytomegalovirus status from the catalog of TCR beta chain sequences. TCRdb holds this immuneACCESS table with in-frame rearrangements only. Some clones are missing; in checked studies, unresolved V genes explain under half, and the rest has no known cause. The DNA gave D and trimming, while V, J and clone size come from that table. Within this sample are more than 250,000 clones, with about nine tenths of them counted one time only. About 0.8% of the sample comes from the top ten. Separate from the approximately 670-subject first cohort, the validation cohort of roughly 130 subjects was the group to which the donors belonged. Here is what the overall study found, with its caveats: The authors suggested that the approach could potentially be generalized to other disease states and immunological phenotypes. The classifier was reported to diagnose cytomegalovirus status with high specificity and sensitivity in both the original and validation cohorts. The study listed approximately 150 TCR beta chains as associated with cytomegalovirus. A later analysis found that TCRs clustered in the first cohort also tended to co-occur in the 120 validation repertoires, with just under 95% of cluster scores above 0. The validation cohort had no HLA typing available for a later analysis, so co-occurrence within that cohort was assessed over all 120 or so repertoires. In vitro tests confirmed that three of the cytomegalovirus-associated TCR beta chains recognize cytomegalovirus antigens. Most TCR sequences were observed very rarely across donors, whereas some public TCRs were present in many individuals.

Including cysteine and phenylalanine, the CDR3 has 11 amino acids. Solely the CDR3 DNA is kept, with 33 bases framed from the first base. CDR1 and CDR2 were assigned from the germline V gene as MNHEY and SVGAGI. The trim is 5 bases for V and 6 bases for J, with a gap of 8 bases between the germline ends. The V and J genes are TRBV6-5 and TRBJ2-7; the D gene identity is not certain. The sequenced sample consisted of PBMCs. The clonotype comes from a woman aged 18 to 35 in good health and CMV-seronegative. CDR3 sequence: CASSLGTEQYF. The nucleotides read TGTGCCAGCAGTCTAGGAACCGAGCAGTACTTC.